This T cell receptor beta chain was recorded in a study of T cells expressing NK-cell markers. Germline assignment: CDR1 SEHNR and CDR2 FQNEAQ (reference sequence). The CDR3 is 19 residues long. For each CDR3 protein, TCRdb gives one entry from its re-call of the 5' RACE reads, without DNA. The sample data list approximately 440,000 distinct CDR3 sequences. V gene TRBV7-9 combines with J gene TRBJ2-3; the D call of TRBD2 rests on TCRdb alone, since no DNA is present to check it. Sequenced material: blood T cells: a sorted CD56 or NKG2C T cell subset, CD4+ or CD8+ T cells, or bulk PBMC T cells (not recorded which). The source is a woman aged 45-60 years in good health. The CDR3 protein is CASSSRLAGAEYSTDTQYF. The full variable domain, in which reference TRBV7-9 and TRBJ2-3 provide the parts outside the CDR3, is DTGVSQNPRHKITKRGQNVTFRCDPISEHNRLYWYRQTLGQGPEFLTYFQNEAQLEKSRLLSDRFSAERPKGSFSTLEIQRTEQGDSAMYLCASSSRLAGAEYSTDTQYFGPGTRLTVL.